This is a list of T cell receptor beta chains from one sample in a study of blood T cell repertoires in COVID-19. The protocol was immunoSEQ multiplex PCR, while the TCRdb copy is restricted to in-frame clones and leaves out a portion. The sample holds about 140,000 clones, 84% seen once. The specimen was peripheral blood. These receptors came from a young man with COVID-19, enrolled during active disease. CDR3s include the opening cysteine and the closing phenylalanine or tryptophan. D genes are given only for firm matches. A clone size is listed for some rows: how often the clone was seen (once, few, many), or a class if it is expanded.

TRBJ2-5,NA,TRBV28,NA,CASRRSRLKETQYF,TGTGCCAGCAGAAGGAGTAGGTTGAAAGAGACCCAGTACTTC
TRBJ2-5,few,TRBV6-1,NA,CASSEGPRSETQYF,TGTGCCAGCAGTGAAGGGCCTAGGTCAGAGACCCAGTACTTC
TRBJ2-2,NA,TRBV5-1,TRBD2,CASKRASGSNTGELFF,TGCGCCAGCAAAAGGGCTAGCGGATCTAACACCGGGGAGCTGTTTTTT
TRBJ2-1,few,TRBV19,TRBD2,CASRRENYNEQFF,TGTGCCAGTAGGCGGGAGAACTACAATGAGCAGTTCTTC
TRBJ2-2,NA,TRBV6-2/TRBV6-3,TRBD1,CASSQTGVVTGELFF,TGTGCCAGCAGTCAGACAGGGGTGGTCACCGGGGAGCTGTTTTTT
TRBJ2-7,NA,TRBV3-1/TRBV3-2,TRBD1,CASSQTGQGNEQYF,TGTGCCAGCAGCCAGACAGGACAGGGAAACGAGCAGTACTTC
TRBJ2-7,NA,TRBV12-3/TRBV12-4,NA,CASSSRGEQYF,TGTGCCAGCAGTTCCCGAGGCGAGCAGTACTTC
TRBJ1-1,NA,TRBV7-9,NA,CASSFGGQNTEAFF,TGTGCCAGCAGCTTCGGCGGGCAGAACACTGAAGCTTTCTTT
TRBJ1-2,NA,TRBV6-5,NA,CASVGQLNYGYTF,TGTGCCAGCGTGGGACAACTCAACTATGGCTACACCTTC
TRBJ1-1,NA,TRBV10-3,TRBD1,CAIRAQGAEAFF,TGTGCCATCAGGGCCCAGGGGGCTGAAGCTTTCTTT
TRBJ2-3,many,TRBV5-1,NA,CASSTGRGTSTDTQYF,TGCGCCAGCAGCACAGGCAGGGGGACTAGCACAGATACGCAGTATTTT
TRBJ2-4,NA,TRBV5-4,TRBD2,CASSSEGRGGNIQYF,TGTGCCAGCAGCTCCGAGGGGCGGGGGGGAAACATTCAGTACTTC
TRBJ2-1,NA,TRBV5-8,TRBD2,CASSRDPGLAFGEQFF,TGTGCCAGCAGCCGCGACCCGGGACTAGCTTTTGGTGAGCAGTTCTTC
TRBJ2-1,NA,TRBV24-1,TRBD1,CATSAGTGVFNEQFF,TGTGCCACCAGTGCCGGGACAGGGGTTTTTAATGAGCAGTTCTTC
TRBJ2-3,NA,TRBV6-5,TRBD2,CASRGTSGRIDTQYF,TGTGCCAGCAGGGGGACTAGCGGGAGGATAGATACGCAGTATTTT
TRBJ2-7,NA,TRBV20-1,NA,CSASPPHEQYF,TGCAGTGCTAGTCCTCCCCACGAGCAGTACTTC
TRBJ1-2,NA,TRBV2,NA,CASSEFKGYGYTF,TGTGCCAGCAGTGAATTCAAGGGGTATGGCTACACCTTC
TRBJ2-3,NA,TRBV24-1,NA,CATSDSSTDTQYF,TGTGCCACCAGTGACTCGAGCACAGATACGCAGTATTTT
TRBJ1-5,NA,TRBV19,TRBD1,CASSKQGAMPQPQHF,TGTGCCAGTAGTAAACAGGGGGCAATGCCTCAGCCCCAGCATTTT
TRBJ2-5,NA,TRBV4-1,TRBD2,CASSPTSGRLQETQYF,TGCGCCAGCAGCCCGACTAGCGGGAGACTCCAAGAGACCCAGTACTTC
TRBJ2-7,few,TRBV4-1,NA,CASSQRQGGSYEQYF,TGCGCCAGCAGCCAACGGCAGGGGGGCTCCTACGAGCAGTACTTC
TRBJ1-2,NA,TRBV7-2,NA,CASSFTVGSYGYTF,TGTGCCAGCAGCTTCACGGTCGGTAGCTATGGCTACACCTTC
TRBJ2-1,NA,TRBV10-3,TRBD1,CAIRTSGGAYNEQFF,TGTGCCATCAGGACCTCAGGGGGCGCCTACAATGAGCAGTTCTTC
TRBJ1-2,NA,TRBV6-5,TRBD1,CASRYGQAYTF,TGTGCCAGCAGATATGGACAGGCCTACACCTTC
TRBJ2-5,NA,TRBV2,TRBD2,CASLRLAGVETQYF,TGTGCCAGCCTTCGGCTAGCGGGAGTAGAGACCCAGTACTTC
TRBJ1-2,NA,TRBV10-1,NA,CASSDHRLNQGYTF,TGCGCCAGCAGTGATCACAGACTAAACCAAGGCTACACCTTC
TRBJ2-2,NA,TRBV18,TRBD2,CASSSGLAGNTGELFF,TGTGCCAGCTCATCTGGACTAGCGGGGAACACCGGGGAGCTGTTTTTT
TRBJ2-7,few,TRBV7-8,TRBD2,CASRQTKRDGPYEQYF,TGTGCCAGCAGGCAAACCAAGCGGGATGGCCCCTACGAGCAGTACTTC
TRBJ2-3,NA,TRBV6-6,NA,CASSLGRGTDTQYF,TGTGCCAGCAGTTTGGGCAGGGGTACAGATACGCAGTATTTT
TRBJ2-1,NA,TRBV9,TRBD2,CASSVAGRALSEQFF,TGTGCCAGCAGCGTAGCCGGGAGGGCCCTGAGTGAGCAGTTCTTC
TRBJ1-2,NA,TRBV7-9,TRBD1,CASSLTGGYGYTF,TGTGCCAGCAGCTTGACAGGGGGGTATGGCTACACCTTC
TRBJ2-3,NA,TRBV28,TRBD2,CASSVTGTSLYF,TGTGCCAGCAGTGTCACCGGGACTAGCCTTTATTTT
TRBJ1-5,NA,TRBV10-3,NA,CAISESGRGQPQHF,TGTGCCATCAGTGAATCAGGGAGGGGTCAGCCCCAGCATTTT
TRBJ2-7,NA,TRBV28,TRBD1,CASSGDRGYEQYF,TGTGCCAGCAGTGGGGACAGGGGTTACGAGCAGTACTTC
TRBJ2-6,NA,TRBV2,NA,CATHQISGANVLTF,TGTGCCACCCATCAAATCTCTGGGGCCAACGTCCTGACTTTC
TRBJ2-7,NA,TRBV27,NA,CASSSLLSYEQYF,TGTGCCAGCAGTTCCCTCCTAAGCTACGAGCAGTACTTC
TRBJ1-1,NA,TRBV28,NA,CASRGTWRTEAFF,TGTGCCAGCAGAGGCACTTGGCGGACTGAAGCTTTCTTT
TRBJ2-2,few,TRBV10-3,TRBD1,CAISEPGQENTGELFF,TGTGCCATCAGTGAGCCGGGACAGGAGAACACCGGGGAGCTGTTTTTT
TRBJ1-2,few,TRBV5-4,TRBD1,CASSLKGTGDGYTF,TGTGCCAGCAGCCTGAAGGGGACAGGGGATGGCTACACCTTC
TRBJ2-7,NA,TRBV7-9,TRBD2,CASSVSGSEQYF,TGTGCCAGCAGCGTTAGCGGGTCCGAGCAGTACTTC
TRBJ2-1,once,TRBV6-4,NA,CASRTVGTGGLVF,TGTGCCAGCAGGACCGTTGGGACTGGGGGTTTGGTCTTC
TRBJ2-1,NA,TRBV10-3,TRBD2,CAITRLAGGGEQFF,TGTGCCATCACCAGACTAGCGGGAGGCGGGGAGCAGTTCTTC
TRBJ1-2,once,TRBV5-6,TRBD1,CASSFDRGRPYGYTF,TGTGCCAGCAGCTTTGACAGGGGGCGACCATATGGCTACACCTTC
TRBJ1-5,NA,TRBV11-2,NA,CASSLDSPLSNQPQHF,TGTGCCAGCAGCTTAGATAGCCCCCTCAGCAATCAGCCCCAGCATTTT